This passage covers 22 T cell receptor beta chains from one sample sequenced in a study of blood T cell repertoires in COVID-19. TCRdb's copy holds only in-frame clones and misses some; the assay was immunoSEQ multiplex PCR. The data hold roughly 200,000 clones, with 86% observed a single time. What was sequenced was PBMCs or T cells enriched from blood (not recorded which). These receptors were collected from a middle-aged woman with acute COVID-19.

The chain links TRBV7-8 to TRBJ1-2; TRBD1 matches 8 bases. After removal of 3 bases from V and 7 bases from J, the junction contained 4 bases not matched to a gene. CDR3 length equals 13 residues. From germline, CDR1 is SGHVS and CDR2 FQNEAQ. The CDR3 DNA is TGTGCCAGCAGCTTGGGGGACAGGCTTGGCTACACCTTC. Translating it yields CASSLGDRLGYTF.

This clone was counted only a few times. V is TRBV28 and J is TRBJ1-1; possible D gene TRBD1, 6 bases. V lost 7 bases and J lost 5, with 20 bases in between. Looked up from germline, CDR1 is MDHEN and CDR2 is SYDVKM. The CDR3 has 15 amino acids. Here the CDR3 reads CASTPADSSLTEAFF. CDR3 nucleotide sequence: TGTGCCAGCACTCCTGCGGACAGTAGTTTAACTGAAGCTTTCTTT. Variable domain in full (rest from reference TRBV28 and TRBJ1-1): DVKVTQSSRYLVKRTGEKVFLECVQDMDHENMFWYRQDPGLGLRLIYFSYDVKMKEKGDIPEGYSVSREKKERFSLILESASTNQTSMYLCASTPADSSLTEAFFGQGTRLTVV.

Concerning this clone: Distinct nucleotide sequences in the sample also encode this CDR3. This chain joins TRBV18 and TRBJ2-5; no reliable D call. CDR3 size: 12 residues. Looked up from germline, CDR1 is KGHSH and CDR2 is LQKENI. V lost 3 bases to trimming and J lost 1 base, with 3 bases between them. The CDR3 loop reads CASSPSQETQYF. The CDR3 bases are TGTGCCAGCTCACCCTCCCAAGAGACCCAGTACTTC.

This chain links TRBV11-3 with TRBJ1-3; tentative D call: TRBD1 (5 bases). Germline V gene data show CDR1 as SGHNT and CDR2 as YENEEA. V was cut by 5 bases and J by 4 bases, with 21 bases left in between. This CDR3 contains 17 residues. CDR3 residues: CASSPGLGSPGGNTIYF. DNA for the CDR3: TGTGCCAGCAGCCCAGGGCTGGGGTCCCCTGGAGGAAACACCATATATTTT.

The V call is TRBV3-1 (or the pseudogene TRBV3-2), the J call TRBJ2-1; 7 positions agree with TRBD1. CDR1 is LGHDT and CDR2 is YNNKEL in the germline V gene (reference sequence). CDR3 length: 15 residues. V shed 4 bases and J 4 bases; nucleotides not matched to a gene: 7. CDR3 sequence (DNA): TGTGCCAGCAGCCCGGGGACAGCGCGATACAATGAGCAGTTCTTC. Amino acid sequence: CASSPGTARYNEQFF.

V and J are TRBV28 and TRBJ2-7, with 9 positions matching TRBD2. Per germline, CDR1 MDHEN and CDR2 SYDVKM. V trimming: 1 base; J trimming: 5 bases; junction bases outside the gene matches: 3. This CDR3 region has 14 residues. Written as DNA, the CDR3 is TGTGCCAGCAGTTTATTGCGGGGGGGGGACGAGCAGTACTTC. Its protein is CASSLLRGGDEQYF.

The sample holds a few counts of this clone. This chain uses TRBV2 with TRBJ1-2, with TRBD1 matching over 8 bases. The CDR3 is 14 residues long. Per germline, CDR1 SNHLY and CDR2 FYNNEI. J gave up 2 bases and V 2 bases, and 1 base lay outside the gene matches. CDR3 region: CASSENRGNYGYTF. The CDR3 DNA follows: TGTGCCAGCAGTGAAAACAGGGGGAACTATGGCTACACCTTC.

The chain links TRBV19 to TRBJ2-1; TRBD1 matches at 12 bases. The CDR3 consists of 15 residues. Germline CDR1 reads LNHDA; CDR2 reads SQIVND (reference sequence). V trimming: 5 bases; J trimming: 5 bases; junction bases outside the gene matches: 4. The CDR3 bases are TGTGCCAGTAGTCCGGGACAGGGGGCTAACAATGAGCAGTTCTTC. Amino acids: CASSPGQGANNEQFF.

V usage is TRBV5-1 and J usage is TRBJ1-1; the D is unclear. The V end lost 4 bases, the J end lost 3 bases, and 16 bases lay between the germline ends. This CDR3 comprises 15 residues. The germline V gene encodes CDR1 SGHRS and CDR2 YFSETQ. The CDR3 sequence: CASSRLHLSDTEAFF. As DNA, the CDR3 is TGCGCCAGCAGCCGGTTGCACTTGAGTGACACTGAAGCTTTCTTT.

The rearrangement joins TRBV20-1 to TRBJ1-2, with 8 bases fitting TRBD1. This CDR3 is built from 17 residues. Trimming cost V 3 bases and J 5 bases; bases outside gene matches: 17. The germline V gene encodes CDR1 DFQATT and CDR2 SNEGSKA (reference sequence). CDR3: CSASSGTGRGSLYGYTF. DNA of the CDR3: TGCAGTGCTAGTTCCGGGACAGGTAGAGGTTCACTATATGGCTACACCTTC.

The chain links TRBV19 to TRBJ1-1, with D possibly being TRBD1 (6 bases). The germline V gene encodes CDR1 LNHDA and CDR2 SQIVND (reference sequence). Trimming took off 6 bases at V and 4 bases at J, with 21 bases between the two ends. CDR3 length: 16 amino acids. This chain's CDR3 is CASSKRTAVQGTEAFF. CDR3 nucleotides: TGTGCCAGTAGCAAGAGGACAGCCGTCCAGGGCACTGAAGCTTTCTTT.

In its sample, this clone was seen once. The rearrangement joins TRBV7-2 to TRBJ2-7; a weak D match, TRBD2 (6 bases). V lost 9 bases to trimming and J lost 2 bases, with 20 bases between them. The CDR3 runs 15 residues. Germline-derived CDR1 and CDR2 are SGHTA and FQGNSA. The CDR3 reads CARNLRDSGPYEQYV. The CDR3, as DNA: TGTGCCAGGAACCTTAGGGACTCCGGGCCCTACGAGCAGTACGTC.

In the case of this clone: A much more abundant neighbour one base away suggests this may be a read error. The chain is built from TRBV7-3 and TRBJ1-1, with D uncertain. The CDR3 consists of 13 residues. Trimming shortened V by 3 bases and J by 1 base, and 6 bases separated the two germline ends. CDR1 SGHTA and CDR2 FQGTGA come from the germline V gene. DNA for the CDR3: TGTGCCAGCAGCTTCTCACAGAACACTGAAGCTTTCTTT. Its translation: CASSFSQNTEAFF.

V usage is TRBV9 and J usage is TRBJ1-3; D unresolved. Germline V lookup: CDR1 SGDLS, CDR2 YYNGEE. V was clipped by 1 base and J by 0 bases, with 11 bases between them. This CDR3 is built from 16 residues. The CDR3 nucleotides are TGTGCCAGCAGCGTAATCCCGGGATCCTCTGGAAACACCATATATTTT. Its translation: CASSVIPGSSGNTIYF. The entire variable domain, with the rest obtained from reference TRBV9 and TRBJ1-3, is as follows: DSGVTQTPKHLITATGQRVTLRCSPRSGDLSVYWYQQSLDQGLQFLIQYYNGEERAKGNILERFSAQQFPDLHSELNLSSLELGDSALYFCASSVIPGSSGNTIYFGEGSWLTVV.

V usage is TRBV3-1 (or the pseudogene TRBV3-2) and J usage is TRBJ1-1, with D unclear. CDR1 and CDR2 (germline): LGHDT, YNNKEL (reference sequence). The CDR3 consists of 15 residues. V lost 4 bases and J 2 bases, leaving 14 bases between the germline ends. Written as DNA, the CDR3 is TGTGCCAGCAGCCCTACCTTGGGAGTCAACACTGAAGCTTTCTTT. Protein: CASSPTLGVNTEAFF.

V is TRBV19 and J is TRBJ2-4; D is perhaps TRBD2 (5 bases). Germline assignment: CDR1 LNHDA and CDR2 SQIVND (reference sequence). V lost 1 base and J 8 bases, leaving 6 bases between the germline ends. CDR3 length equals 12 residues. For the CDR3, the DNA is TGTGCCAGTAGTATAGTCGGGGACATTCAGTACTTC. Amino acid sequence: CASSIVGDIQYF.

The chain carries TRBV13 and TRBJ2-3; TRBD1 matches at 7 bases. Germline-derived CDR1 and CDR2 are PRHDT and FYEKMQ (reference sequence). V was clipped by 5 bases and J by 2 bases; unmatched bases: 7. This CDR3 is 15 amino acids long. The CDR3 region is CASSHTDRVTDTQYF. CDR3 DNA sequence: TGTGCCAGCAGCCACACTGACAGGGTCACAGATACGCAGTATTTT. The full variable domain, completed using reference TRBV13 and TRBJ2-3, is AAGVIQSPRHLIKEKRETATLKCYPIPRHDTVYWYQQGPGQDPQFLISFYEKMQSDKGSIPDRFSAQQFSDYHSELNMSSLELGDSALYFCASSHTDRVTDTQYFGPGTRLTVL.

CDR3 residues: CASSVDYHSQDTQYF. Here the CDR3 DNA reads TGTGCCAGCAGCGTCGACTACCATTCTCAAGATACGCAGTATTTT. V usage is TRBV9 and J usage is TRBJ2-3; D possibly corresponds to TRBD2 (5 bases). Trimming took 2 bases from V and 5 from J, leaving 15 bases between them. Germline V CDR1 and CDR2: SGDLS, YYNGEE. The CDR3 consists of 15 residues.

This chain's CDR3 is CASSMGQLNTEAFF. The CDR3 bases are TGTGCCAGCAGCATGGGACAGTTGAACACTGAAGCTTTCTTT. The chain joins TRBV7-2 to TRBJ1-1; TRBD1 matches 7 bases. Trimming took 5 bases from V and 0 from J; bases not matched to a gene: 3. The CDR3 has 14 residues. CDR1 is SGHTA and CDR2 is FQGNSA in the germline V gene.

This chain links TRBV18 with TRBJ2-3, with 13 nucleotides matching TRBD2. The germline V gene has CDR1 KGHSH and CDR2 LQKENI. The CDR3 loop spans 17 amino acids. The junction had 7 bases not matched to a gene; V was cut back by 4 bases and J by 3 bases. Here the CDR3 DNA reads TGTGCCAGCTCACGAGGTGGGACTAGCGGGGCTACAGATACGCAGTATTTT. This codes for CASSRGGTSGATDTQYF. Based on the CDR3 plus reference TRBV18 and TRBJ2-3, the full variable domain is NAGVMQNPRHLVRRRGQEARLRCSPMKGHSHVYWYRQLPEEGLKFMVYLQKENIIDESGMPKERFSAEFPKEGPSILRIQQVVRGDSAAYFCASSRGGTSGATDTQYFGPGTRLTVL.

J is TRBJ1-5 and V is TRBV11-1; 9 bases are a match to TRBD1. The V gene's germline CDR1 is SGHAT and CDR2 FQDESV (reference sequence). The CDR3 covers 14 residues. The trim removed 5 bases at V and 6 bases at J, leaving 5 bases unmatched. The CDR3 DNA sequence: TGTGCCAGCAGCCAGGGACAGGGAGGTCAGCCCCAGCATTTT. Its translation: CASSQGQGGQPQHF.

As concerns this clone: The sample holds other DNA sequences that translate to the same CDR3. The chain employs TRBV19 and TRBJ1-1, with D tentatively TRBD1 (5 bases). This CDR3 has 13 residues. V shed 3 bases and J shed 2 bases, with 7 bases lying between them. The germline gives CDR1 LNHDA, CDR2 SQIVND (reference sequence). The CDR3 reads CASSIGGNTEAFF. CDR3 DNA sequence: TGTGCCAGTAGTATCGGGGGAAACACTGAAGCTTTCTTT.